Listed here are 9 T cell receptor beta chains from one sample, sequenced in a study of blood T cells in healthy people across ages. With a J-beta primer mix and a sample-barcoded 5' primer, a second PCR ran 7 to 11 cycles. TCRdb re-analysed the 5' RACE reads in MiXCR, keeping a single row per CDR3 protein. The table shows 1.5 million to 2 million distinct CDR3 sequences, with about 49% occurring only once. The specimen sequenced was blood. These receptors came from a woman between 40 and 50 years old in good health.

This chain connects TRBV29-1 to TRBJ2-3; TRBD2 matches at 7 bases. V lost 7 bases, J lost 0 bases, and 4 bases stayed unmatched. CDR1 is SQVTM, CDR2 ANQGSEA, per germline. The CDR3 consists of 13 residues. CDR3 amino acids: CSGAGPSTDTQYF. As DNA, the CDR3 is TGCAGCGGAGCGGGGCCCAGCACAGATACGCAGTATTTT.

DNA for the CDR3: TGTGCCAGCAGCGGTCGGACAGGAAGAGGAGAGACCCAGTACTTC. Translating gives CASSGRTGRGETQYF. The J gene is TRBJ2-5, the V gene TRBV7-2, with TRBD1 identical over 7 bases. Germline CDR1 is SGHTA and CDR2 is FQGNSA. The CDR3 spans 15 residues. The V and J ends lost 5 bases and 4 bases, in that order; junction bases with no gene match: 10.

V and J are TRBV7-2 and TRBJ1-6; maybe TRBD1 (5 bases). Germline CDR1 and CDR2: SGHTA and FQGNSA. The CDR3 is made up of 13 amino acids. The germline V and J ends were trimmed by 5 bases and 10 bases, with 12 bases remaining between them. CDR3 sequence: CASSVGRSSPLHF. The CDR3 DNA follows: TGTGCCAGCAGCGTGGGACGCAGCTCACCCCTCCACTTT.

This clonotype was counted between two and nine times. The CDR3 protein is CATKAAGGKNEQFF. CDR3 sequence (DNA): TGTGCCACCAAAGCAGCGGGGGGTAAGAATGAGCAGTTCTTC. This chain connects TRBV15 to TRBJ2-1; 9 bases are a match to TRBD2. There are 14 residues in the CDR3. Germline V gene data show CDR1 as LNHNV and CDR2 as YYDKDF (reference sequence). V lost 7 bases and J lost 7; bases outside the gene matches: 8.

This rearrangement joins TRBV20-1 to TRBJ2-5, with 7 bases that match TRBD1. CDR3 size: 15 residues. V shed 3 bases and J 2 bases; nucleotides not matched to a gene: 9. Germline CDR1 reads DFQATT; CDR2 reads SNEGSKA (reference sequence). Here the CDR3 reads CSASLATGAQETQYF. The DNA for the CDR3 is TGCAGTGCTAGCCTAGCTACAGGGGCGCAAGAGACCCAGTACTTC.

This clonotype was counted only a few times. V usage is TRBV4-2 and J usage is TRBJ2-1; tentatively, D is TRBD1 or TRBD2 (5 bases each). CDR1 is LGHNA, CDR2 YNFKEQ, per germline. This CDR3 is 12 amino acids long. Deletions cut 7 bases from V and 3 bases from J, with 7 bases between. The DNA for the CDR3 is TGTGCCAGCAAGGGACGCTACAATGAGCAGTTCTTC. Translation gives CASKGRYNEQFF.

This clonotype was seen a single time. At one boundary the junction diverges from the germline segment, which might be a read error. The J gene is TRBJ1-6, the V gene TRBV13; 7 positions agree with TRBD1. Germline loops: CDR1 PRHDT, CDR2 FYEKMQ (reference sequence). This CDR3 spans 15 amino acids. The CDR3 nucleotides are TGTGCCAGCAGCTTAGGACAGGGGTCTAATTCACTCCTCCACTTT. Amino acid sequence: CASSLGQGSNSLLHF.

CDR3 region: CALSGTSGASTDTQYF. The DNA for the CDR3 is TGTGCCTTGTCCGGGACTAGCGGGGCTAGCACAGATACGCAGTATTTT. This chain connects TRBV10-3 to TRBJ2-3, with TRBD2 identical over 13 bases. CDR3 length equals 16 residues. The trim removed 11 bases at V and 0 bases at J, leaving 8 bases unmatched. The germline V gene encodes CDR1 ENHRY and CDR2 SYGVKD.

As concerns this clonotype: Germline and junction disagree at one end, which may indicate a read error. The chain carries TRBV20-1 and TRBJ2-5; D is perhaps TRBD1 or TRBD2 (6 bases each). The CDR3 consists of 12 residues. Germline CDR1 and CDR2: DFQATT and SNEGSKA (reference sequence). The CDR3 nucleotides are TGCAGGGCTAGGGGGGACTCGGGGGAGCAGTACTTC. Translation: CRARGDSGEQYF.